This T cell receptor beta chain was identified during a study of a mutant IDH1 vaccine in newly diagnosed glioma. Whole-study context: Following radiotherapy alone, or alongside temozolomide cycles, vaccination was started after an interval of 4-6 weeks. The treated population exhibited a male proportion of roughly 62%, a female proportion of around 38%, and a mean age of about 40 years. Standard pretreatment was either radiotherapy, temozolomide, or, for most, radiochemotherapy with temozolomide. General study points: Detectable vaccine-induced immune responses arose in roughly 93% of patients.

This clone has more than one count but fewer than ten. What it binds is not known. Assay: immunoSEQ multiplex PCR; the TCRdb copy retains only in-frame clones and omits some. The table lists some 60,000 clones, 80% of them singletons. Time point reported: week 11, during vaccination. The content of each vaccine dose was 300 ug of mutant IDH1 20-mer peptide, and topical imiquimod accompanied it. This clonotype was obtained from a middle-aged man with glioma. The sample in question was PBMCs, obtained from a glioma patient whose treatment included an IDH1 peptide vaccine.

The chain's CDR3 is CASRKQTHYEQYF. Here the CDR3 DNA reads TGTGCCAGCAGGAAACAGACGCACTACGAGCAGTACTTC. The chain uses TRBV6-1 and TRBJ2-7; no reliable D call. The germline gives CDR1 MNHNS, CDR2 SASEGT. V lost 6 bases, J lost 3 bases, and 12 bases lay in between. The CDR3 consists of 13 residues.